Sequencing of this T cell receptor (beta chain) was carried out in a study of glioma-infiltrating T cells. The iRepertoire nested amplicon-rescue multiplex PCR amplified TCR alpha and beta CDR3s from RNA. Via MiXCR, TCRdb re-called the multiplex PCR reads, giving one row per CDR3 protein. The sample shows around 93,000 distinct CDR3 sequences, around 40% of them seen only once. In regard to this clonotype: The target antigen is unknown. Just one base apart from a much larger clone, this may be a read error.

Whole-study results and caveats: Tissue-blood divergence was below expectation in non-neoplastic patients, above in gliomas. Only very few CDR3 sequences appeared in both tissue and blood.

Sequenced input: glioma tissue, nonneoplastic brain tissue, or PBMCs (not recorded which). The origin of this receptor is a human donor with low-grade glioma or glioblastoma, undergoing nonglioma brain surgery, or in good health (not recorded which).

Written as DNA, the CDR3 is TGTGCCAGCAGTTATGGGGAGGAAGGCTACGAGCAGTACTTC. This encodes CASSYGEEGYEQYF. The chain carries TRBV6-1 and TRBJ2-7; D is perhaps TRBD2 (6 bases). The germline V gene encodes CDR1 MNHNS and CDR2 SASEGT. There are 14 residues in the CDR3. The V end was cut by 5 bases, the J end by 3 bases, with 14 bases between.